Sequencing of this T cell receptor (beta chain) was carried out in a study of blood T cell repertoires in COVID-19. Across the whole study: Italy, Spain and the United States were the sources of the convalescent and acute COVID-19 samples. PBMCs, B-cell-depleted T cells, or T cells provided the cDNA or gDNA that made up the material.

V was pared by 6 bases and J by 0 bases, with 9 bases of the junction left unmatched. This CDR3 region has 17 residues. CDR1 and CDR2 (germline): MNHEY, SMNVEV (reference sequence). As handled by the study authors: Estimates of nucleated cell counts were drawn from the amplification of reference gene primers. Only in-frame clones appear in the TCRdb table, and some are missing; sequencing was by immunoSEQ multiplex PCR. V and J calls and clone size are given by that table; D and trimming were obtained from the DNA. The data show about 200,000 clones, with about 86% seen just once and about 1.5% held by the top ten.

V usage is TRBV27 and J usage is TRBJ2-3; the match to TRBD2 covers 10 bases. This clonotype originated in a man in his late teens or twenties with active or convalescent COVID-19. The sample taken for sequencing was peripheral blood. CDR3 nucleotides: TGTGCCAGCAGCACCGGGACTAGCGTCGCTAGCACAGATACGCAGTATTTT. Translation gives CASSTGTSVASTDTQYF.